The rows below give T cell receptor beta chains drawn from one sample of a study of shared clonotypes between healthy human individuals. Sequencing was performed with immunoSEQ multiplex PCR; in TCRdb, only in-frame clones are kept and a portion is missing. This table has around 1,000,000 clones, approximately 75% appearing once. Sequenced material: memory CD4+ T cells from PBMCs. Receptors originate from a man aged 18 to 29 in good health. Some clones in this sample may be carry-over from other donors' samples. Each CDR3 is given with its conserved first and last residue. D genes are given only for firm matches. The size of a clone is reported for some rows only, either as once, few or many, or as a class for expanded clones.

clone_size: NA
j_call: TRBJ2-3
v_call: TRBV2
d_call: TRBD2
cdr3_aa: CASSGRSGRADTQYF
cdr3_nt: TGTGCCAGCAGTGGTCGGAGCGGGAGGGCAGATACGCAGTATTTT

clone_size: NA
j_call: TRBJ1-5
v_call: TRBV14
d_call: NA
cdr3_aa: CASSQGRQPQHF
cdr3_nt: TGTGCCAGCAGCCAAGGTAGACAGCCCCAGCATTTT

clone_size: NA
j_call: TRBJ2-7
v_call: TRBV5-1
d_call: NA
cdr3_aa: CASSRTEGTYEQYF
cdr3_nt: TGCGCCAGCAGCAGGACTGAGGGGACCTACGAGCAGTACTTC

clone_size: NA
j_call: TRBJ1-2
v_call: TRBV2
d_call: NA
cdr3_aa: CASSMQGTRSYYTF
cdr3_nt: TGTGCCAGCAGTATGCAGGGTACGAGGAGTTACTACACCTTC

clone_size: NA
j_call: TRBJ1-3
v_call: TRBV5-1
d_call: NA
cdr3_aa: CASSPGAGVGNTIYF
cdr3_nt: TGCGCCAGCAGCCCGGGGGCAGGGGTTGGAAACACCATATATTTT

clone_size: NA
j_call: TRBJ1-1
v_call: TRBV5-1
d_call: NA
cdr3_aa: CASSLITLRFGTEAFF
cdr3_nt: TGCGCCAGCAGCTTAATCACCCTGAGGTTTGGCACTGAAGCTTTCTTT

clone_size: NA
j_call: TRBJ2-5
v_call: TRBV5-1
d_call: NA
cdr3_aa: CASSSDRQFQETQYF
cdr3_nt: TGCGCCAGCAGCTCGGACAGACAATTCCAAGAGACCCAGTACTTC

clone_size: NA
j_call: TRBJ1-2
v_call: TRBV10-3
d_call: TRBD1
cdr3_aa: CAISGIQGGGDGYTF
cdr3_nt: TGTGCCATCAGTGGGATACAGGGGGGTGGCGATGGCTACACCTTC

clone_size: NA
j_call: TRBJ1-2
v_call: TRBV9
d_call: NA
cdr3_aa: CASSVASGGPVGGYTF
cdr3_nt: TGTGCCAGCAGCGTAGCCTCTGGGGGGCCCGTTGGAGGCTACACCTTC

clone_size: once
j_call: TRBJ1-2
v_call: TRBV30
d_call: NA
cdr3_aa: CAWRRGQALAPNYGYTF
cdr3_nt: TGTGCCTGGAGGCGCGGGCAGGCTCTCGCTCCTAACTATGGCTACACCTTC